A selection of T cell receptor beta chains follows, all from one sample in a study of long-term antiretroviral therapy in people with HIV. Only in-frame clones appear in the TCRdb table, and some are missing; sequencing was by immunoSEQ multiplex PCR. The data show some 15,000 clones, around 80% seen once. The sample consisted of unsorted PBMCs, taken 0.1 years after starting antiretroviral therapy. The receptors here all came from a man aged 18 to 29 with HIV. Both conserved end residues are part of each CDR3. A D gene is named only where the DNA matches it firmly. Size values are once, few and many counts, or a class for expanded clones, and some rows have none.

d_gene | j_gene | abundance | v_gene | CDR3nt | CDR3aa
NA | TRBJ2-1 | once | TRBV5-6 | TGTGCCAGCAGCTCGAAGGGCCTCTACAATGAGCAGTTCTTC | CASSSKGLYNEQFF
NA | TRBJ1-3 | NA | TRBV7-8 | TGTGCCAGCAGCTCCGAAAGAAGCAGGGATACAAACACCATATATTTT | CASSSERSRDTNTIYF
TRBD2 | TRBJ2-1 | NA | TRBV5-1 | TGCGCCAGCAGCCCAGGACTAGCGGGGGTGAATGAGCAGTTCTTC | CASSPGLAGVNEQFF
TRBD2 | TRBJ2-3 | NA | TRBV7-9 | TGTGCCAGCAGCTCACCGATATACGGGGGGTCGCCTGAAGATACGCAGTATTTT | CASSSPIYGGSPEDTQYF
NA | TRBJ1-2 | NA | TRBV11-2 | TGTGCCAGCAGCCCCACGTTAAATCCTTCGGGCTATGGCTACACCTTC | CASSPTLNPSGYGYTF
NA | TRBJ1-2 | NA | TRBV29-1 | TGCAGCGTTGTGAGGGAAACAGCTAACTATGGCTACACCTTC | CSVVRETANYGYTF
TRBD2 | TRBJ2-2 | few | TRBV9 | TGTGCCAGCAGCGTAGTGGATAGCGGGACCGGGGAGCTGTTTTTT | CASSVVDSGTGELFF
NA | TRBJ1-2 | few | TRBV7-2 | TGTGCCAGCAGCCCGCGGGTAGGGGAATTGGGCTACACCTTC | CASSPRVGELGYTF
TRBD2 | TRBJ2-3 | once | TRBV7-9 | TGTGCCAGCACCCCTGGACGGGGGGACTTGAATACGCAGTATTTT | CASTPGRGDLNTQYF
NA | TRBJ2-3 | NA | TRBV6-5 | TGTGCCAGCAGTTATTCGGGATCCACAGATACGCAGTATTTT | CASSYSGSTDTQYF
NA | TRBJ2-2 | NA | TRBV7-9 | TGTGCCAGCAGCCCCATGGCCGGGGAGCTGTTTTTT | CASSPMAGELFF
NA | TRBJ2-7 | NA | TRBV15 | TGTGCCACCAGCAGTATACGGGGCTACAACTACGAGCAGTACTTC | CATSSIRGYNYEQYF
NA | TRBJ1-2 | NA | TRBV5-6 | TGTGCCAGCAGCTTAAGGGAGAGTTATGGCTACACCTTC | CASSLRESYGYTF
NA | TRBJ1-3 | NA | TRBV30 | TGTGCCTGGAGTTGGGGGTCCGGAAACACCATATATTTT | CAWSWGSGNTIYF
TRBD2 | TRBJ2-1 | NA | TRBV7-6 | TGTGCCAGCAGCTTAGATCCTGGAGCGGGGCGCGGTGAGCAGTTCTTC | CASSLDPGAGRGEQFF
TRBD2 | TRBJ2-6 | NA | TRBV5-4 | TGTGCCAGCGGGGGGGGTCCTGGGGCCAACGTCCTGACTTTC | CASGGGPGANVLTF
TRBD2 | TRBJ2-3 | NA | TRBV10-2 | TGCGCCAGCAAAGCGGGAGTTGGCGGCACAGATACGCAGTATTTT | CASKAGVGGTDTQYF
NA | TRBJ2-7 | NA | TRBV7-2 | TGTGCCAGCAGCTTAGCCGGAGGGTACGGCTCCGAGCAGTACTTC | CASSLAGGYGSEQYF
TRBD2 | TRBJ2-7 | NA | TRBV5-1 | TGCGCCAGCAGCCTTATTGCGGGAGCTCCCTACGAGCAGTACTTC | CASSLIAGAPYEQYF
NA | TRBJ2-3 | NA | TRBV5-6 | TGTGCCAGCAATCGTGGGGGAAGCACAGATACGCAGTATTTT | CASNRGGSTDTQYF
TRBD2 | TRBJ2-1 | NA | TRBV7-6 | TGTGCCAGCAGCCGCCAGACCACCACAAGCGGGAGGAGGCTAGATGAGCAGTTCTTC | CASSRQTTTSGRRLDEQFF
TRBD2 | TRBJ2-1 | NA | TRBV6-1 | TGTGCCAGCACCCCAGCGGGGGATCAGGGTGAGCAGTTCTTC | CASTPAGDQGEQFF
NA | TRBJ1-1 | NA | TRBV5-1 | TGCGCCAGCAGCTTGGGGCCCGGGCCATCTGAAGCTTTCTTT | CASSLGPGPSEAFF
NA | TRBJ2-3 | once | TRBV13 | TGTGCCAGCAGCTCGAGTGATACGCAGTATTTT | CASSSSDTQYF
NA | TRBJ2-3 | once | TRBV6-6 | TGTGCCAGCAGTCCACGGGACTTCATAGATACGCAGTATTTT | CASSPRDFIDTQYF
NA | TRBJ2-2 | NA | TRBV5-4 | TGTGCCCCGTATGGGGGACTGAACACCGGGGAGCTGTTTTTT | CAPYGGLNTGELFF
NA | TRBJ1-1 | NA | TRBV9 | TGTGCCAGCAGCTCCTCAGGCGGGGGGTACACTGAAGCTTTCTTT | CASSSSGGGYTEAFF
TRBD1 | TRBJ1-4 | NA | TRBV5-4 | TGTGCCAGCAGCTTCGACAGGGGGCATCCGCTTTTT | CASSFDRGHPLF
NA | TRBJ1-3 | NA | TRBV25-1 | TGTGCCAGCAGTGACTATTTGGCCGGGGACACCATATATTTT | CASSDYLAGDTIYF
NA | TRBJ2-1 | NA | TRBV10-3 | TGTGCCATCAGCACCGGGACTTCCTCCTACAATGAGCAGTTCTTC | CAISTGTSSYNEQFF
NA | TRBJ2-7 | once | TRBV5-6 | TGTGCCAGCAGCTTCCGGGAGGAGCAGTACTTC | CASSFREEQYF
TRBD2 | TRBJ2-5 | NA | TRBV7-9 | TGTGCCAGCAGCCTCGGGGGGGGGTACCAAGAGACCCAGTACTTC | CASSLGGGYQETQYF
NA | TRBJ2-1 | NA | TRBV7-2 | TGTGCCAGCAGCTTAGTGGGGGGTGAGCAGTTCTTC | CASSLVGGEQFF
TRBD1 | TRBJ2-3 | NA | TRBV7-7 | TGTGCTAGCAGCTTAGCGCGGGAGACAGGGGGCATCACAGATACGCAGTATTTT | CASSLARETGGITDTQYF
TRBD1 | TRBJ2-7 | NA | TRBV27 | TGTGCCAGCAGTTTAGGGGGACAGGGGTACGAGCAGTACTTC | CASSLGGQGYEQYF
NA | TRBJ1-1 | few | TRBV6-6 | TGTGCCAGCAGAAACAAACCCCCAGGGGACACTGAAGCTTTCTTT | CASRNKPPGDTEAFF
NA | TRBJ2-7 | NA | TRBV5-1 | TGCGCCAGCAGTTACACAGGGGGGGGTTTCGAGCAGTACTTC | CASSYTGGGFEQYF
NA | TRBJ1-2 | NA | TRBV15 | TGTGCCACCAGCAGAGGTTGGACCGAGGGCTACACCTTC | CATSRGWTEGYTF
NA | TRBJ2-7 | NA | TRBV5-6 | TGTGCCAGCAGCTTGGGGGCCTACGAGCAGTACTTC | CASSLGAYEQYF
TRBD2 | TRBJ2-5 | NA | TRBV9 | TGTGCCAGCAGCCAACTAGCGGGGGGTTTCCAGACCCAGTACTTC | CASSQLAGGFQTQYF
TRBD2 | TRBJ2-7 | few | TRBV5-6 | TGTGCCAGCAGCCTGGGGGGGTCGTTGGAGCAGTACTTC | CASSLGGSLEQYF
NA | TRBJ2-3 | few | TRBV7-9 | TGTGCCAGCAGCTCCCCCCCAGGGTGGGGGGATACGCAGTATTTT | CASSSPPGWGDTQYF
NA | TRBJ1-3 | NA | TRBV2 | TGTGCCAGCATAAGGACAGTATTAGGAAACACCATATATTTT | CASIRTVLGNTIYF
NA | TRBJ2-3 | NA | TRBV6-1 | TGTGCCAGCAGTGAAACTGAGGTGGATACGCAGTATTTT | CASSETEVDTQYF
NA | TRBJ1-2 | NA | TRBV21-1 | TGTGCCAGCAGCAATGACAGGGGTGATGGCTACACCTTC | CASSNDRGDGYTF